The rows below give T cell receptor beta chains drawn from one sample of a study of blood T cell repertoires in COVID-19. Method: immunoSEQ multiplex PCR; TCRdb's copy keeps in-frame clones and lacks some. The table records 85,000 to 90,000 clones, about 88% of them present only once. The material sequenced was peripheral blood. The source is an elderly woman with active COVID-19. The CDR3 runs from the conserved cysteine through the conserved F or W. D genes are given only for firm matches. Where a row states a size, it is once, few, many or the class of an expanded clone; other rows omit it.

cdr3_nt: TGTGCCACCAAAGATCGCGGGAGGAATAGCACAGATACGCAGTATTTT
cdr3_aa: CATKDRGRNSTDTQYF
d_call: TRBD2
j_call: TRBJ2-3
cdr3_length: 16
clone_size: NA
v_call: TRBV10-3

cdr3_nt: TGTGCCACCAGCAGAGATCACGGGAAAGGAAGCTCCTACGAGCAGTACTTC
cdr3_aa: CATSRDHGKGSSYEQYF
d_call: NA
j_call: TRBJ2-7
cdr3_length: 17
clone_size: NA
v_call: TRBV15

cdr3_nt: TGTGCCAGCAGCTTAGAAGCGGGGAGCACCGGGGAGCTGTTTTTT
cdr3_aa: CASSLEAGSTGELFF
d_call: TRBD2
j_call: TRBJ2-2
cdr3_length: 15
clone_size: NA
v_call: TRBV7-9

cdr3_nt: TGTGCCAGCAGCAGGGGGAATCAATATGGCTACACCTTC
cdr3_aa: CASSRGNQYGYTF
d_call: TRBD1
j_call: TRBJ1-2
cdr3_length: 13
clone_size: NA
v_call: TRBV6-2/TRBV6-3

cdr3_nt: TGCGCCAGCAGCCAAGATATCCTAGACACAGATACGCAGTATTTT
cdr3_aa: CASSQDILDTDTQYF
d_call: NA
j_call: TRBJ2-3
cdr3_length: 15
clone_size: NA
v_call: TRBV4-3

cdr3_nt: TGTGCCAGCAGTGATGAGAGGGCTAATTCACCCCTCCACTTT
cdr3_aa: CASSDERANSPLHF
d_call: NA
j_call: TRBJ1-6
cdr3_length: 14
clone_size: NA
v_call: TRBV2

cdr3_nt: TGTGCCAGCAATTTCGCGGGAGGGGAAGAGACCCAGTACTTC
cdr3_aa: CASNFAGGEETQYF
d_call: TRBD2
j_call: TRBJ2-5
cdr3_length: 14
clone_size: NA
v_call: TRBV25-1

cdr3_nt: TGTGCCAGTGCTCAGGGGGAAGGCTTCCTTGATGAAAAACTGTTTTTT
cdr3_aa: CASAQGEGFLDEKLFF
d_call: TRBD1
j_call: TRBJ1-4
cdr3_length: 16
clone_size: NA
v_call: TRBV19

cdr3_nt: TGTGCCAGTAGCGACAGGGGAATGGACGAGCAGTACTTC
cdr3_aa: CASSDRGMDEQYF
d_call: TRBD1
j_call: TRBJ2-7
cdr3_length: 13
clone_size: NA
v_call: TRBV19

cdr3_nt: TGTGCCAGCAGCCCACTAGCGGGAGGGCCTGGGAATGAGCAGTTCTTC
cdr3_aa: CASSPLAGGPGNEQFF
d_call: TRBD2
j_call: TRBJ2-1
cdr3_length: 16
clone_size: NA
v_call: TRBV7-9

cdr3_nt: TGTGCCAGTAGCCGACAGGGTATTAGCAATCAGCCCCAGCATTTT
cdr3_aa: CASSRQGISNQPQHF
d_call: TRBD1
j_call: TRBJ1-5
cdr3_length: 15
clone_size: NA
v_call: TRBV19

cdr3_nt: TGTGCCAGTAGACCATGGAGGGACCGGGGGGAGCAGTACTTC
cdr3_aa: CASRPWRDRGEQYF
d_call: NA
j_call: TRBJ2-7
cdr3_length: 14
clone_size: NA
v_call: TRBV19

cdr3_nt: TGTGCCAGCAGTGGACAGTTCAATCAGCCCCAGCATTTT
cdr3_aa: CASSGQFNQPQHF
d_call: NA
j_call: TRBJ1-5
cdr3_length: 13
clone_size: NA
v_call: TRBV12-3/TRBV12-4

cdr3_nt: TGTGCCAGCAGCGTAGGGACAGATTATGGCTACACCTTC
cdr3_aa: CASSVGTDYGYTF
d_call: NA
j_call: TRBJ1-2
cdr3_length: 13
clone_size: NA
v_call: TRBV9

cdr3_nt: TGTGCCAGCAGTGAAGAGACGTACGGGAGAGTTGATAGCACAGATACGCAGTATTTT
cdr3_aa: CASSEETYGRVDSTDTQYF
d_call: NA
j_call: TRBJ2-3
cdr3_length: 19
clone_size: NA
v_call: TRBV2

cdr3_nt: TGTGCCAGCAGCTTTGGACAGGGGAGGGTCTACGAGCAGTACTTC
cdr3_aa: CASSFGQGRVYEQYF
d_call: TRBD1
j_call: TRBJ2-7
cdr3_length: 15
clone_size: NA
v_call: TRBV11-1

cdr3_nt: TGCAGCGTTGAACGTCTAGGAGGCTACGAGCAGTACTTT
cdr3_aa: CSVERLGGYEQYF
d_call: NA
j_call: TRBJ2-7
cdr3_length: 13
clone_size: NA
v_call: TRBV29-1

cdr3_nt: TGTGCCAGCTCACCACGCCAGGGCGACACCGGGGAGCTGTTTTTT
cdr3_aa: CASSPRQGDTGELFF
d_call: NA
j_call: TRBJ2-2
cdr3_length: 15
clone_size: NA
v_call: TRBV18

cdr3_nt: TGTGCCAGCAGTCCCACTAGTCAGGGGGAGCTGTTTTTT
cdr3_aa: CASSPTSQGELFF
d_call: NA
j_call: TRBJ2-2
cdr3_length: 13
clone_size: NA
v_call: TRBV12-3/TRBV12-4

cdr3_nt: TGTGCCAGTAGTATAGGTACCGGGACTAGCGTAGACAATGAGCAGTTCTTC
cdr3_aa: CASSIGTGTSVDNEQFF
d_call: TRBD2
j_call: TRBJ2-1
cdr3_length: 17
clone_size: NA
v_call: TRBV19

cdr3_nt: TGTGCCAGCAGTCCAGTCGGCAGGGGGTACACAGATACGCAGTATTTT
cdr3_aa: CASSPVGRGYTDTQYF
d_call: TRBD1
j_call: TRBJ2-3
cdr3_length: 16
clone_size: NA
v_call: TRBV27

cdr3_nt: TGTGCCAGCAGCGTAAACGGGGACAGCCAAGAGACCCAGTACTTC
cdr3_aa: CASSVNGDSQETQYF
d_call: TRBD1
j_call: TRBJ2-5
cdr3_length: 15
clone_size: NA
v_call: TRBV9

cdr3_nt: TGTGCCAGCAGCCAAGTACCGGGACTGTTCCGGGTACGAGGTGAGCAGTTCTTC
cdr3_aa: CASSQVPGLFRVRGEQFF
d_call: NA
j_call: TRBJ2-1
cdr3_length: 18
clone_size: NA
v_call: TRBV3-1/TRBV3-2

cdr3_nt: TGTGCCACCAGTGGAGTTCAAGCCTACAATGAGCAGTTCTTC
cdr3_aa: CATSGVQAYNEQFF
d_call: NA
j_call: TRBJ2-1
cdr3_length: 14
clone_size: NA
v_call: TRBV24-1

cdr3_nt: TGTGCCAGCTCAAATACGGTCGGGGTAGCCAAAAACATTCAGTACTTC
cdr3_aa: CASSNTVGVAKNIQYF
d_call: NA
j_call: TRBJ2-4
cdr3_length: 16
clone_size: NA
v_call: TRBV18

cdr3_nt: TGTGCCAGCAGTTACCGACTAGAATACAATGAGCAGTTCTTC
cdr3_aa: CASSYRLEYNEQFF
d_call: NA
j_call: TRBJ2-1
cdr3_length: 14
clone_size: NA
v_call: TRBV6-5

cdr3_nt: TGTGCCAGCAGTTCCCCTAGCAGGAGGTCAGATACGCAGTATTTT
cdr3_aa: CASSSPSRRSDTQYF
d_call: NA
j_call: TRBJ2-3
cdr3_length: 15
clone_size: NA
v_call: TRBV28

cdr3_nt: TGTGCCAGTAGTACCACTCACAGGGGGGATCAAGAGACCCAGTACTTC
cdr3_aa: CASSTTHRGDQETQYF
d_call: TRBD1
j_call: TRBJ2-5
cdr3_length: 16
clone_size: NA
v_call: TRBV19

cdr3_nt: TGTGCCAGCAGCCTCCGGGACAGCTCCTACGAGCAGTACTTC
cdr3_aa: CASSLRDSSYEQYF
d_call: TRBD1
j_call: TRBJ2-7
cdr3_length: 14
clone_size: few
v_call: TRBV6-5

cdr3_nt: TGTGCCAGCAGTTCGGGACAGGGCGCAGTGAACCTCTACGAGCAGTACTTC
cdr3_aa: CASSSGQGAVNLYEQYF
d_call: TRBD1
j_call: TRBJ2-7
cdr3_length: 17
clone_size: NA
v_call: TRBV28

cdr3_nt: TGCAGCGTTGACAGAAATACGCAGTATTTT
cdr3_aa: CSVDRNTQYF
d_call: NA
j_call: TRBJ2-3
cdr3_length: 10
clone_size: NA
v_call: TRBV29-1

cdr3_nt: TGCGCCAGCAGCTTAGACAGGGCCCCTTTAGATACGCAGTATTTT
cdr3_aa: CASSLDRAPLDTQYF
d_call: TRBD1
j_call: TRBJ2-3
cdr3_length: 15
clone_size: NA
v_call: TRBV5-1

cdr3_nt: TGTGCCAGCAGTTTATTACGACAGGGCGGGGAGCAGTACTTC
cdr3_aa: CASSLLRQGGEQYF
d_call: TRBD1
j_call: TRBJ2-7
cdr3_length: 14
clone_size: NA
v_call: TRBV28

cdr3_nt: TGTGCCAGCAACTCGGGGGTGGGAGGTGGTGAAGAGACCCAGTACTTC
cdr3_aa: CASNSGVGGGEETQYF
d_call: NA
j_call: TRBJ2-5
cdr3_length: 16
clone_size: NA
v_call: TRBV7-2

cdr3_nt: TGTGCCAGCAGCTTGGAGGAGGTGGGCAATCAGCCCCAGCATTTT
cdr3_aa: CASSLEEVGNQPQHF
d_call: NA
j_call: TRBJ1-5
cdr3_length: 15
clone_size: NA
v_call: TRBV5-8

cdr3_nt: TGTGCCACCAGTCAGGGAGGATATGGCTACGAGCAGTACTTC
cdr3_aa: CATSQGGYGYEQYF
d_call: NA
j_call: TRBJ2-7
cdr3_length: 14
clone_size: NA
v_call: TRBV24-1

cdr3_nt: TGTGCCAGTAGTATAGTTTCCCCTGCGGCCTCGGAGACCCAGTACTTC
cdr3_aa: CASSIVSPAASETQYF
d_call: NA
j_call: TRBJ2-5
cdr3_length: 16
clone_size: NA
v_call: TRBV19

cdr3_nt: TGTGCCAGCGGGAGTCACTCCTACGAGCAGTACTTC
cdr3_aa: CASGSHSYEQYF
d_call: NA
j_call: TRBJ2-7
cdr3_length: 12
clone_size: NA
v_call: TRBV11-1

cdr3_nt: TGTGCCAGCTCACCCTTTCGGGAGTCGGCAGATACGCAGTATTTT
cdr3_aa: CASSPFRESADTQYF
d_call: NA
j_call: TRBJ2-3
cdr3_length: 15
clone_size: NA
v_call: TRBV18

cdr3_nt: TGCGCCAGCAGCTTGACTAGCGGGAAAACCGGGGAGCTGTTTTTT
cdr3_aa: CASSLTSGKTGELFF
d_call: TRBD2
j_call: TRBJ2-2
cdr3_length: 15
clone_size: NA
v_call: TRBV5-1

cdr3_nt: TGTGCCAGCAGTTTACCCGCAGGGAACACCGGGGAGCTGTTTTTT
cdr3_aa: CASSLPAGNTGELFF
d_call: NA
j_call: TRBJ2-2
cdr3_length: 15
clone_size: NA
v_call: TRBV28

cdr3_nt: TGCGCCAGCAGCCTAACGCAGGGGAGCTATGGCTACACCTTC
cdr3_aa: CASSLTQGSYGYTF
d_call: NA
j_call: TRBJ1-2
cdr3_length: 14
clone_size: NA
v_call: TRBV4-3

cdr3_nt: TGTGCCAGCAGTTTTACAGGGAGTCGCTATGGCTACACCTTC
cdr3_aa: CASSFTGSRYGYTF
d_call: NA
j_call: TRBJ1-2
cdr3_length: 14
clone_size: NA
v_call: TRBV6-5

cdr3_nt: TGTGCCAGCAGCTTAGTTCCGGGAGGCAGGGCTAGGTCTAATGAAAAACTGTTTTTT
cdr3_aa: CASSLVPGGRARSNEKLFF
d_call: NA
j_call: TRBJ1-4
cdr3_length: 19
clone_size: few
v_call: TRBV7-8

cdr3_nt: TGTGCCAGCAGTTGGCTAGCGGGAGGAGAGACCCAGTACTTC
cdr3_aa: CASSWLAGGETQYF
d_call: TRBD2
j_call: TRBJ2-5
cdr3_length: 14
clone_size: NA
v_call: TRBV28

cdr3_nt: TGTGCCAGCAGCTTCTCGAGGGCTAGCGAGCAGTACTTC
cdr3_aa: CASSFSRASEQYF
d_call: NA
j_call: TRBJ2-7
cdr3_length: 13
clone_size: NA
v_call: TRBV5-4

cdr3_nt: TGTGCCAGCAGGCGCGACAGCGACCAAGAGACCCAGTACTTC
cdr3_aa: CASRRDSDQETQYF
d_call: NA
j_call: TRBJ2-5
cdr3_length: 14
clone_size: NA
v_call: TRBV11-2

cdr3_nt: TGTGCCAGCAGTTACCCGGACAGCTCTTATCGGCGTGGAGAAAAACTGTTTTTT
cdr3_aa: CASSYPDSSYRRGEKLFF
d_call: NA
j_call: TRBJ1-4
cdr3_length: 18
clone_size: NA
v_call: TRBV6-2/TRBV6-3

cdr3_nt: TGCAGCACGGGACAGGGGTACAATGAGCAGTTCTTC
cdr3_aa: CSTGQGYNEQFF
d_call: TRBD1
j_call: TRBJ2-1
cdr3_length: 12
clone_size: NA
v_call: TRBV29-1

cdr3_nt: TGTGCCAGCAGTGGGGGACAGGGCAATCAAAATGAAAAACTGTTTTTT
cdr3_aa: CASSGGQGNQNEKLFF
d_call: TRBD1
j_call: TRBJ1-4
cdr3_length: 16
clone_size: NA
v_call: TRBV2

cdr3_nt: TGCGCCAGCAGCTTGGGCCCGGAGGCAGATACGCAGTATTTT
cdr3_aa: CASSLGPEADTQYF
d_call: NA
j_call: TRBJ2-3
cdr3_length: 14
clone_size: NA
v_call: TRBV5-1